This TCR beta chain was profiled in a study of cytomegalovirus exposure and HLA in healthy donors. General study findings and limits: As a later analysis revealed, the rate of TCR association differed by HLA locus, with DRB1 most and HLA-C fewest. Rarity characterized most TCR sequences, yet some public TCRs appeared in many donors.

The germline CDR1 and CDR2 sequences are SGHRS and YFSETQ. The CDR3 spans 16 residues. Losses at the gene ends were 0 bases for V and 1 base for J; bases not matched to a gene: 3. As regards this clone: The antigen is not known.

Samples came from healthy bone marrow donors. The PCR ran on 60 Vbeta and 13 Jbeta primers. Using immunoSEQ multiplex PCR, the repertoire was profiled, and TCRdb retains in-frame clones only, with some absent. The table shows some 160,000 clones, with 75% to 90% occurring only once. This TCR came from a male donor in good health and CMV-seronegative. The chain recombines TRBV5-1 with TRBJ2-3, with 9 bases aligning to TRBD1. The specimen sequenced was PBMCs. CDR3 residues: CASSLGDRAGTDTQYF. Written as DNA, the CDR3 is TGCGCCAGCAGCTTGGGGGACAGGGCGGGCACAGATACGCAGTATTTT. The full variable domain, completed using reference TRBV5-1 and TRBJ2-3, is KAGVTQTPRYLIKTRGQQVTLSCSPISGHRSVSWYQQTPGQGLQFLFEYFSETQRNKGNFPGRFSGRQFSNSRSEMNVSTLELGDSALYLCASSLGDRAGTDTQYFGPGTRLTVL.